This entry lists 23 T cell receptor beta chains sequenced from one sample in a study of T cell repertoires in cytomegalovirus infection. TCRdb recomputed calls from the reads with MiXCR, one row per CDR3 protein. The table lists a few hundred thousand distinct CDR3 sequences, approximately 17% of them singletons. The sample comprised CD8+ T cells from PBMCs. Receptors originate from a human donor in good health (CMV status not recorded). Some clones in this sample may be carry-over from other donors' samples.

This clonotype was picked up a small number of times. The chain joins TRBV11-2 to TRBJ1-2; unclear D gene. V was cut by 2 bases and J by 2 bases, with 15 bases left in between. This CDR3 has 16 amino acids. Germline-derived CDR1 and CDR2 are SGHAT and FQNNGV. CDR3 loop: CASSLLILGPNYGYTF. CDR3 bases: TGTGCCAGCAGCTTATTAATTCTAGGGCCGAACTATGGCTACACCTTC.

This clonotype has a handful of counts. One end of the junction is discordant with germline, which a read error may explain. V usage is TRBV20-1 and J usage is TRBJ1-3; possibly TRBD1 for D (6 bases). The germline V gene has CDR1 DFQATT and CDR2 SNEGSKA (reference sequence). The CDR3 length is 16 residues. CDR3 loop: CSARWDQGLIGSTIYF. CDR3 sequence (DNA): TGCAGTGCTAGGTGGGACCAGGGGCTAATAGGAAGCACCATATATTTT.

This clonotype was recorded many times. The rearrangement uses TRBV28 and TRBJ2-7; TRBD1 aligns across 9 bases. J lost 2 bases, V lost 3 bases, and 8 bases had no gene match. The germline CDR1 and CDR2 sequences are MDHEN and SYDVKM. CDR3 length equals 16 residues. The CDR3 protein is CASSLFSGTGPYEQYF. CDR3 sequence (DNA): TGTGCCAGCAGTTTGTTTTCCGGGACAGGGCCCTACGAGCAGTACTTC.

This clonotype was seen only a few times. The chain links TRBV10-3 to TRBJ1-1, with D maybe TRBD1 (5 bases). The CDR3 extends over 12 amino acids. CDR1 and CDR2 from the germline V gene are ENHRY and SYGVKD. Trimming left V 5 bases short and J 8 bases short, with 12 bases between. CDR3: CAISPGTPEAFF. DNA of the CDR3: TGTGCCATCAGTCCGGGGACGCCGGAAGCTTTCTTT.

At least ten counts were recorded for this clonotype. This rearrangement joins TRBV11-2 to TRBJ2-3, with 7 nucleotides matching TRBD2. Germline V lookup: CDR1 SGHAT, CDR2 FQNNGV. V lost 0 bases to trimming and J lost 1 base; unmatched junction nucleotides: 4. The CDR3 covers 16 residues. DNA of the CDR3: TGTGCCAGCAGCTTAGAGATCGCGGGGGGCACAGATACGCAGTATTTT. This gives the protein CASSLEIAGGTDTQYF.

CDR3 coding DNA: TGCGCCAGCAGCTTGGGAGGGAACAGAGAGCAGTACTTC. It is translated as CASSLGGNREQYF. The V and J genes are TRBV5-1 and TRBJ2-7; possible D gene TRBD2, 5 bases. The CDR3 sequence is 13 residues long. Trimming cost V 0 bases and J 7 bases, with 11 bases left between them. Looked up from germline, CDR1 is SGHRS and CDR2 is YFSETQ.

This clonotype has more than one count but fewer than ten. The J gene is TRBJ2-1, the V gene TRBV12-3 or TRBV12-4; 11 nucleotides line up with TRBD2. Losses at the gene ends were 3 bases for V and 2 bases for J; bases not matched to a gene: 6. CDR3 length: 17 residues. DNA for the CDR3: TGTGCCAGCAGTTTGGCTAGCGGGGGGCTCCCCTACAATGAGCAGTTCTTC. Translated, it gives CASSLASGGLPYNEQFF.

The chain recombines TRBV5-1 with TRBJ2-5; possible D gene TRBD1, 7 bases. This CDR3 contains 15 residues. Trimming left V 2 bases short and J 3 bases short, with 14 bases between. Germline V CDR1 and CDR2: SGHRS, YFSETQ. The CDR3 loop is CASSLYRGGEETQYF. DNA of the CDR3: TGCGCCAGCAGCTTATACAGGGGAGGAGAAGAGACCCAGTACTTC.

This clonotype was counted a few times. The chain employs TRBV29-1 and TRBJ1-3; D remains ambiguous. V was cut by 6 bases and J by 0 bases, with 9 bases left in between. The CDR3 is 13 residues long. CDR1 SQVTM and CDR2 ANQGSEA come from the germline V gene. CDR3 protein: CSVPVGSGNTIYF. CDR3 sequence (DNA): TGCAGCGTGCCGGTCGGCTCTGGAAACACCATATATTTT.

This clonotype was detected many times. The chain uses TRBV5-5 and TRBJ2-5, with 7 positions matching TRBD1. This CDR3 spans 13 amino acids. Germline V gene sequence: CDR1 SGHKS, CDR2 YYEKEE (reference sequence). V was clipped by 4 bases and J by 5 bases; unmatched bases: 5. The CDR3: CASSIDRDETQYF. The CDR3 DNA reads TGTGCCAGCAGCATTGACAGGGATGAGACCCAGTACTTC.

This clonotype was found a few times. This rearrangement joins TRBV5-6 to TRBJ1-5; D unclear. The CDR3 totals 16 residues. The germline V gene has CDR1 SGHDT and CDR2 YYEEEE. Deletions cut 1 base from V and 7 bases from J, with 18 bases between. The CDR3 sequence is CASSLFTVFEGQPQHF. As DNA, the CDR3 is TGTGCCAGCAGCTTGTTTACGGTATTTGAAGGACAGCCCCAGCATTTT.

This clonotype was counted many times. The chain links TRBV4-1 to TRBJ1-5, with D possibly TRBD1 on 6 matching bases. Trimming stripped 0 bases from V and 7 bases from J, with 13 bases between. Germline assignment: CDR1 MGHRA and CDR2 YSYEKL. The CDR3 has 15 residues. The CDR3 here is CASSQEPGTYQPQHF. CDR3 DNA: TGCGCCAGCAGCCAAGAGCCAGGGACATACCAGCCCCAGCATTTT.

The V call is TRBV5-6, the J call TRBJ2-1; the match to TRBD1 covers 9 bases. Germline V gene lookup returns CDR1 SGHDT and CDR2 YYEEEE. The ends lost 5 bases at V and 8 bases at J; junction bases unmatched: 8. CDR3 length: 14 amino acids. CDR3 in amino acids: CASRIVGQGHEQFF. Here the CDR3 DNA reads TGTGCCAGCAGGATTGTGGGACAGGGCCATGAGCAGTTCTTC.

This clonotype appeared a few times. The CDR3 loop reads CASSPSDSPGETQYF. As DNA, the CDR3 is TGTGCCAGCAGTCCGTCGGACAGCCCAGGGGAGACCCAGTACTTC. The chain is built from TRBV6-5 and TRBJ2-5; D is possibly TRBD1 (6 bases). V lost 5 bases to trimming and J lost 5 bases, with 18 bases between them. Germline V gene sequence: CDR1 MNHEY, CDR2 SVGAGI. The CDR3 loop spans 15 amino acids.

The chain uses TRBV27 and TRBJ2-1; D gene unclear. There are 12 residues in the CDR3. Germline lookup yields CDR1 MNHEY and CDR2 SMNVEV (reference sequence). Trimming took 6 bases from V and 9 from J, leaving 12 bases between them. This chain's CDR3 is CASRPDGPEQFF. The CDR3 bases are TGTGCCAGCAGACCCGATGGTCCTGAGCAGTTCTTC.

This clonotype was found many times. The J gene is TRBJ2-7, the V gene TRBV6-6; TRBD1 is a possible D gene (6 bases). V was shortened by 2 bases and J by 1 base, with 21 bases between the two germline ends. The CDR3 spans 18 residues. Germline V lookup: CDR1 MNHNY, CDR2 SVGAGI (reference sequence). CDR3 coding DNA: TGTGCCAGCAGTTACGGTTTATCTAGACAGGATCCATCCTACGAGCAGTACTTC. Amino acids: CASSYGLSRQDPSYEQYF.

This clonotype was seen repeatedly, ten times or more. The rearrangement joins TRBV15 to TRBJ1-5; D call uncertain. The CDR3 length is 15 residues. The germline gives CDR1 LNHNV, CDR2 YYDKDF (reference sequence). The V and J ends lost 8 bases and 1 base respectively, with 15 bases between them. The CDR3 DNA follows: TGTGCCACCGCCCCAGGACCCGGGAGCAATCAGCCCCAGCATTTT. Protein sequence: CATAPGPGSNQPQHF.

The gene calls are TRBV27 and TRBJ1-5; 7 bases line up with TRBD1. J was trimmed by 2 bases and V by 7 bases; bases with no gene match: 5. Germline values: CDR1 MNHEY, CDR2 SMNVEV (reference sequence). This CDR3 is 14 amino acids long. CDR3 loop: CASTDRNGNQPQHF. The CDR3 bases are TGTGCCAGCACGGACAGGAATGGCAATCAGCCCCAGCATTTT.

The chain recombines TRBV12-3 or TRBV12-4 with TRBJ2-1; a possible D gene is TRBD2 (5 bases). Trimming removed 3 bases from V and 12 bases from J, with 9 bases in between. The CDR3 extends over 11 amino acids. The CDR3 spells CASSFFGVQFF. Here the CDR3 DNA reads TGTGCCAGCAGTTTTTTCGGGGTGCAGTTCTTC.

CDR3 loop: CASSEEVGGNQPQHF. CDR3 nucleotide sequence: TGTGCCAGCAGTGAAGAGGTGGGGGGCAATCAGCCCCAGCATTTT. The gene calls are TRBV6-1 and TRBJ1-5; D perhaps matches TRBD1 (5 bases). Trimming pared 1 base from V and 2 bases from J, leaving 9 bases between. The V gene's germline CDR1 is MNHNS and CDR2 SASEGT. This CDR3 is 15 amino acids long.

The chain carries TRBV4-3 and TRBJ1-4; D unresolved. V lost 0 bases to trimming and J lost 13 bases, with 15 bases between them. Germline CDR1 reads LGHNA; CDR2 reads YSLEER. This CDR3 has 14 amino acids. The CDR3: CASSQEKGSSGLFF. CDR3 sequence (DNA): TGCGCCAGCAGCCAAGAAAAGGGCTCGAGCGGACTGTTTTTT.

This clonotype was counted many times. The CDR3 bases are TGCAGCGCGGGACCAGCGTCAAACTATGGCTACACCTTC. Encoded protein: CSAGPASNYGYTF. The V gene is TRBV29-1, the J gene TRBJ1-2; perhaps TRBD1 as D (5 bases). Per the germline V gene, CDR1 is SQVTM and CDR2 is ANQGSEA. The CDR3 is 13 amino acids. Trimming took off 7 bases at V and 2 bases at J, with 14 bases between the two ends. The full variable domain, rest sourced from reference TRBV29-1 and TRBJ1-2, is SAVISQKPSRDICQRGTSLTIQCQVDSQVTMMFWYRQQPGQSLTLIATANQGSEATYESGFVIDKFPISRPNLTFSTLTVSNMSPEDSSIYLCSAGPASNYGYTFGSGTRLTVV.

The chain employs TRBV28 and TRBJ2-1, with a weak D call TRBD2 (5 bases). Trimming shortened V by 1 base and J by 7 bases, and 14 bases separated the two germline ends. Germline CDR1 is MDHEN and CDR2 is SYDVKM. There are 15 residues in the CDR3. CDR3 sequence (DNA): TGTGCCAGCAGTTTATCCCCGGTAACGGGGAATGAGCAGTTCTTC. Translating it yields CASSLSPVTGNEQFF.